These 15 T cell receptor beta chains were all obtained from the same sample, sequenced in a study of OX40 agonist ivuxolimab in advanced cancers. Here immunoSEQ multiplex PCR was the method, and the copy in TCRdb shows in-frame clones only, minus some. The sample carries thousands of clones, around 90% recorded once. This material consisted of CD4+ or CD8+ T cells sorted from blood, taken in a trial of the OX40 agonist ivuxolimab. The origin of the receptors is an adult with an advanced solid tumor such as melanoma, head and neck, liver or kidney cancer.

V gene TRBV7-8 combines with J gene TRBJ2-7; 7 nucleotides match TRBD1. Germline V gives CDR1 SGHVS, CDR2 FQNEAQ. CDR3 length equals 13 residues. V shed 3 bases and J 5 bases; nucleotides not matched to a gene: 4. The CDR3 sequence: CASSFSGQNEQYF. For the CDR3, the DNA is TGTGCCAGCAGCTTCTCGGGACAGAACGAGCAGTACTTC.

The table lists this clone with a count of one. The rearrangement links TRBV25-1 to TRBJ1-2; no definite D call. There are 17 residues in the CDR3. Trimming stripped 0 bases from V and 3 bases from J, with 17 bases between. Germline V CDR1 and CDR2: MGHDK, SYGVNS. The CDR3 DNA reads TGTGCCAGCAGTGAATATTTTCCGGGAATGAGGGACTATGGCTACACCTTC. Translated, it gives CASSEYFPGMRDYGYTF.

The genes are TRBV4-1 and TRBJ2-3; D is tentatively TRBD1 or TRBD2 (5 bases each). CDR1 is MGHRA and CDR2 is YSYEKL in the germline V gene. The CDR3 loop spans 12 amino acids. Trimming pared 4 bases from V and 5 bases from J, leaving 7 bases between. The DNA of the CDR3 is TGCGCCAGCAGCCTTGGGGGAGATACGCAGTATTTT. Its translation: CASSLGGDTQYF.

The chain couples TRBV14 to TRBJ2-7; the match to TRBD2 covers 9 bases. Losses at the gene ends were 4 bases for V and 3 bases for J; bases not matched to a gene: 7. The CDR3 totals 15 residues. CDR1 and CDR2 from the germline V gene are SGHDN and FVKESK. The CDR3 protein is CASSPLAGASYEQYF. The CDR3 DNA reads TGTGCCAGCAGCCCCTTAGCGGGAGCAAGCTACGAGCAGTACTTC.

The gene calls are TRBV15 and TRBJ2-6; maybe TRBD2 (5 bases). Germline CDR1 LNHNV, CDR2 YYDKDF (reference sequence). V was cut by 6 bases and J by 0 bases, with 15 bases left in between. CDR3 length equals 17 residues. The CDR3 region is CATSSYGMISGANVLTF. The CDR3, as DNA: TGTGCCACCAGTAGTTACGGGATGATCTCTGGGGCCAACGTCCTGACTTTC.

This sequence joins TRBV6-1 and TRBJ2-1; TRBD2 aligns across 8 bases. Germline CDR1 MNHNS, CDR2 SASEGT. J gave up 6 bases and V 5 bases, and 6 bases lay outside the gene matches. There are 14 residues in the CDR3. The CDR3 nucleotides read TGTGCCAGCAGTACAGCGGGAGCGGTCAATGAGCAGTTCTTC. Amino acid sequence: CASSTAGAVNEQFF.

This clone has only one observation. The rearrangement joins TRBV27 to TRBJ2-1, with D maybe TRBD2 (5 bases). From germline, CDR1 is MNHEY and CDR2 SMNVEV (reference sequence). V was trimmed by 6 bases and J by 7 bases, leaving 22 bases between them. The CDR3 covers 16 residues. CDR3 protein: CASSLALSAPVNEQFF. CDR3 coding DNA: TGTGCCAGCAGCCTGGCACTTAGCGCCCCGGTAAATGAGCAGTTCTTC.

The CDR3, as DNA: TGTGCCAGCAGCGACGGGATTGAATACGAGCAGTACTTC. This gives the protein CASSDGIEYEQYF. This rearrangement joins TRBV9 to TRBJ2-7, with a tentative D call TRBD2 (5 bases). CDR1 and CDR2 (germline): SGDLS, YYNGEE. CDR3 length: 13 amino acids. V gave up 3 bases and J gave up 4 bases, with 11 bases separating them.

J is TRBJ1-2 and V is TRBV2; the D gene is possibly TRBD1 (5 bases). The ends were cut back, 8 bases at V and 0 bases at J, with 19 bases in the middle. CDR1 and CDR2 (germline): SNHLY, FYNNEI. This CDR3 contains 16 residues. In DNA form, the CDR3 reads TGTGCCAGCTCCGAACCCGAGGACACCACTAACTATGGCTACACCTTC. This sequence encodes CASSEPEDTTNYGYTF. The complete variable domain, with remaining parts taken from reference TRBV2 and TRBJ1-2, reads EPEVTQTPSHQVTQMGQEVILRCVPISNHLYFYWYRQILGQKVEFLVSFYNNEISEKSEIFDDQFSVERPDGSNFTLKIRSTKLEDSAMYFCASSEPEDTTNYGYTFGSGTRLTVV.

The chain joins TRBV30 to TRBJ2-1; 8 bases fit TRBD2. Germline assignment: CDR1 GTSNPN and CDR2 SVGIG (reference sequence). The CDR3 is made up of 15 amino acids. Losses at the gene ends were 0 bases for V and 9 bases for J; bases not matched to a gene: 10. The CDR3 region is CAWSVQPGGSSEQFF. CDR3 coding DNA: TGTGCCTGGAGTGTACAACCGGGAGGGAGCAGTGAGCAGTTCTTC.

This chain connects TRBV7-3 to TRBJ1-1, with D maybe TRBD1 (5 bases). This CDR3 comprises 15 residues. The germline V gene has CDR1 SGHTA and CDR2 FQGTGA. V dropped 1 base and J dropped 1 base, with 10 bases sitting between them. Written as DNA, the CDR3 is TGTGCCAGCAGCTTAATCCGGGGGGAGAACACTGAAGCTTTCTTT. Its translation: CASSLIRGENTEAFF.

The chain employs TRBV11-2 and TRBJ2-5; D gene ambiguous. V was cut by 5 bases and J by 5 bases, with 15 bases left in between. This CDR3 is 14 amino acids long. The germline V gene has CDR1 SGHAT and CDR2 FQNNGV. This chain's CDR3 is CASSPRLGYETQYF. The CDR3 bases are TGTGCCAGCAGCCCCCGACTCGGTTACGAGACCCAGTACTTC.

The chain carries TRBV2 and TRBJ2-1; 8 positions agree with TRBD2. V shed 4 bases and J 4 bases; nucleotides not matched to a gene: 3. Germline V gene lookup returns CDR1 SNHLY and CDR2 FYNNEI. The CDR3 length is 14 residues. As DNA, the CDR3 is TGTGCCAGCAGTGGGCGGGAGGCTTACAATGAGCAGTTCTTC. Translating gives CASSGREAYNEQFF.

The chain combines TRBV7-9 with TRBJ2-5; 7 nucleotides match TRBD1. V was pared by 1 base and J by 2 bases, with 4 bases of the junction left unmatched. The CDR3 consists of 15 residues. CDR1 is SEHNR, CDR2 FQNEAQ, per germline (reference sequence). In nucleotides, the CDR3 is TGTGCCAGCAGCTTAGTGGGGACAGAACAAGAGACCCAGTACTTC. It is translated as CASSLVGTEQETQYF.

The J gene is TRBJ2-5, the V gene TRBV28; TRBD1 agrees at 7 bases. The CDR3 has 15 amino acids. The germline V gene has CDR1 MDHEN and CDR2 SYDVKM. V shed 6 bases and J 5 bases; nucleotides not matched to a gene: 12. The CDR3 nucleotides are TGTGCCAGCAGATCCCCGACAGGGTCATATGAGACCCAGTACTTC. This sequence encodes CASRSPTGSYETQYF. The full variable domain, with the rest looked up from reference TRBV28 and TRBJ2-5, is DVKVTQSSRYLVKRTGEKVFLECVQDMDHENMFWYRQDPGLGLRLIYFSYDVKMKEKGDIPEGYSVSREKKERFSLILESASTNQTSMYLCASRSPTGSYETQYFGPGTRLLVL.